The clone carrying this TCR beta chain was detected a few times. The data were obtained in a study of blood T cell repertoires in COVID-19. About the study: Both acute and convalescent COVID-19 samples were obtained from the United States, Italy and Spain. T cells, B-cell-depleted T cells, or PBMCs provided the cDNA or gDNA that served as material.

In the authors' methods: Nucleated cell number was recorded as an estimate derived from reference gene primer amplification. Generated by immunoSEQ multiplex PCR, the TCRdb table keeps only in-frame clones and is missing some. Clone size and V and J calls were adopted from that table, with D and trimming inferred from the DNA. The table lists about 190,000 clones, approximately 86% of them singletons. Germline lookup yields CDR1 SGHKS and CDR2 YYEKEE (reference sequence). Trimming took off 7 bases at V and 8 bases at J, with 15 bases between the two ends. The CDR3 contains 13 residues. This sequence joins TRBV5-5 and TRBJ1-4; no definite D call. The receptor comes from a man under 40 with acute or convalescent COVID-19. Material: peripheral blood. Written as DNA, the CDR3 is TGTGCCAGCGGCCCGGGGTCGGGGGAAAAACTGTTTTTT. It codes for CASGPGSGEKLFF.